These 21 T cell receptor beta chains originate from one sample sequenced in a study of cytomegalovirus exposure and HLA in healthy donors. PCR employed 60 Vbeta and 13 Jbeta primers. The protocol was immunoSEQ multiplex PCR, while the TCRdb copy is restricted to in-frame clones and leaves out a portion. The sample includes around 120,000 clones, approximately 80% of them seen just once. Source material: PBMCs. Receptor source: a girl aged 2 to 9 in good health and CMV-seronegative.

This rearrangement joins TRBV7-9 to TRBJ2-5; tentative D call: TRBD1 (5 bases). CDR3 length equals 15 residues. Trimming removed 2 bases at V and 9 bases at J, with 19 bases between. Germline CDR1 and CDR2: SEHNR and FQNEAQ (reference sequence). CDR3: CASSLFDSTGEAQYF. The CDR3 nucleotides read TGTGCCAGCAGCTTATTCGATTCTACAGGTGAGGCCCAGTACTTC.

This clone was observed a few times. V usage is TRBV7-7 and J usage is TRBJ2-2, with 11 bases that match TRBD2. The germline V gene has CDR1 SSHAT and CDR2 FNYEAQ (reference sequence). The CDR3 runs 13 residues. The CDR3 sequence is CASSGGAIGELFF. The CDR3 DNA sequence: TGTGCTAGTAGCGGGGGGGCCATCGGGGAGCTGTTTTTT.

The sample holds a few counts of this clone. The chain carries TRBV6-1 and TRBJ2-1; TRBD1 matches at 7 bases. Looked up from germline, CDR1 is MNHNS and CDR2 is SASEGT. The CDR3 is 15 residues long. V dropped 2 bases and J dropped 5; count of bases not matched to a gene: 6. The CDR3 sequence: CASSEISGGNNEQFF. CDR3 in DNA: TGTGCCAGCAGTGAAATCTCAGGGGGTAACAATGAGCAGTTCTTC.

This clone was seen a handful of times. The chain joins TRBV5-1 to TRBJ2-3; D perhaps matches TRBD2 (5 bases). Trimming cost V 0 bases and J 2 bases, with 7 bases left between them. The germline V gene has CDR1 SGHRS and CDR2 YFSETQ. The CDR3 is 14 residues long. The chain's CDR3 is CASSLGDYTDTQYF. CDR3 in DNA: TGCGCCAGCAGCTTGGGAGACTACACAGATACGCAGTATTTT.

The genes are TRBV7-6 and TRBJ2-7; D unresolved. Trimming removed 2 bases from V and 3 bases from J, with 11 bases in between. The CDR3 has 14 amino acids. In germline, CDR1 is SGHVS, CDR2 FNYEAQ. DNA of the CDR3: TGTGCCAGCAGCTTATCCGACGGAGTCTACGAGCAGTACTTC. Protein sequence: CASSLSDGVYEQYF. Drawing the rest from reference TRBV7-6 and TRBJ2-7, the complete variable domain is GAGVSQSPRYKVTKRGQDVALRCDPISGHVSLYWYRQALGQGPEFLTYFNYEAQQDKSGLPNDRFSAERPEGSISTLTIQRTEQRDSAMYRCASSLSDGVYEQYFGPGTRLTVT.

CDR3 DNA sequence: TGTGCCAGCAGTAGGGACAGCTATAATGAAAAACTGTTTTTT. It translates to CASSRDSYNEKLFF. J is TRBJ1-4 and V is TRBV6-5, with 7 bases identical to TRBD1. CDR1 is MNHEY and CDR2 is SVGAGI in the germline V gene. CDR3 length: 14 amino acids. Trimming removed 5 bases from V and 4 bases from J; junction bases left unmatched: 4.

This clone came up once. The chain recombines TRBV23-1 with TRBJ1-1, with D uncertain. TRBV23-1 is reported as an ORF; its role is uncertain. Trimming stripped 1 base from V and 6 bases from J, with 15 bases between. The CDR3 loop spans 15 amino acids. The CDR3: CASSQWVRARAEAFF. The DNA of the CDR3 is TGCGCCAGCAGTCAATGGGTTAGGGCGCGGGCTGAAGCTTTCTTT.

This clone came up once. The V call is TRBV28, the J call TRBJ1-5; 9 positions match TRBD1. The CDR3 has 16 amino acids. With V trimmed by 5 bases and J by 2 bases, 7 bases remained unmatched. Germline CDR1 is MDHEN and CDR2 is SYDVKM. CDR3 loop: CASSQLWTGGNQPQHF. The DNA of the CDR3 is TGTGCCAGCAGTCAACTATGGACAGGGGGCAATCAGCCCCAGCATTTT.

The chain has TRBV9 and TRBJ2-6; 7 nucleotides line up with TRBD1. The junction had 4 bases not matched to a gene; V was cut back by 4 bases and J by 0 bases. The germline V gene has CDR1 SGDLS and CDR2 YYNGEE. The CDR3 totals 16 residues. The CDR3, as DNA: TGTGCCAGCAGCCCCCGACAGGGCTCTGGGGCCAACGTCCTGACTTTC. Protein sequence: CASSPRQGSGANVLTF. The whole variable domain, filled in from reference TRBV9 and TRBJ2-6, reads DSGVTQTPKHLITATGQRVTLRCSPRSGDLSVYWYQQSLDQGLQFLIQYYNGEERAKGNILERFSAQQFPDLHSELNLSSLELGDSALYFCASSPRQGSGANVLTFGAGSRLTVL.

The rearrangement uses TRBV4-1 and TRBJ2-5; D may be TRBD2 (9 bases). CDR3 size: 18 residues. Trimming stripped 0 bases from V and 5 bases from J, with 22 bases between. Germline values: CDR1 MGHRA, CDR2 YSYEKL. The CDR3 DNA is TGCGCCAGCAGCCAAGATTCAGGGGGCAGCGGGAGGCGGGAGACCCAGTACTTC. As protein: CASSQDSGGSGRRETQYF.

The rearrangement links TRBV7-3 to TRBJ1-2; 8 bases fit TRBD1. V gave up 6 bases and J gave up 4 bases; unmatched junction bases: 4. This CDR3 spans 13 amino acids. From germline, CDR1 is SGHTA and CDR2 FQGTGA. The CDR3 bases are TGTGCCAGCAGTTCTACAGGGGGCTATGGCTACACCTTC. Its protein is CASSSTGGYGYTF.

The genes are TRBV6-5 and TRBJ2-5, with 12 bases lining up with TRBD1. From germline, CDR1 is MNHEY and CDR2 SVGAGI. CDR3 length equals 15 residues. Losses at the gene ends were 6 bases for V and 5 bases for J; bases not matched to a gene: 7. In DNA form, the CDR3 reads TGTGCCAGCAGGGGGACAGGGGGCCGAGTGGAGACCCAGTACTTC. Amino acids: CASRGTGGRVETQYF.

V and J are TRBV28 and TRBJ2-1; TRBD2 aligns across 10 bases. With 3 bases clipped from V and 5 bases from J, the junction kept 1 base outside the gene matches. CDR1 MDHEN and CDR2 SYDVKM come from the germline V gene. The CDR3 has 14 amino acids. Written as DNA, the CDR3 is TGTGCCAGCAGTTTCCTAGCGGGAGACAATGAGCAGTTCTTC. Translation gives CASSFLAGDNEQFF. The full variable domain, completed using reference TRBV28 and TRBJ2-1, is DVKVTQSSRYLVKRTGEKVFLECVQDMDHENMFWYRQDPGLGLRLIYFSYDVKMKEKGDIPEGYSVSREKKERFSLILESASTNQTSMYLCASSFLAGDNEQFFGPGTRLTVL.

This clone showed up just a few times. The germline gene is not matched at one end of the junction; a read error may be the cause. This chain connects TRBV6-6 to TRBJ2-1; D unclear. This CDR3 is 11 amino acids long. CDR1 and CDR2 from the germline V gene are MNHNY and SVGAGI (reference sequence). Here the CDR3 DNA reads TGTGCCAGCAATTACCTCGATGAGCAGTTCTTC. As protein: CASNYLDEQFF.

The J gene is TRBJ1-5, the V gene TRBV30; 7 nucleotides agree with TRBD1. V shed 2 bases, J shed 0 bases, and the junction held 4 bases outside the gene matches. In germline, CDR1 is GTSNPN, CDR2 SVGIG (reference sequence). The CDR3 spans 15 residues. CDR3 loop: CAWSPGGYSNQPQHF. For the CDR3, the DNA is TGTGCCTGGAGTCCAGGGGGTTATAGCAATCAGCCCCAGCATTTT.

This rearrangement joins TRBV28 to TRBJ1-4; no clear D. Trimming removed 3 bases from V and 5 bases from J, with 13 bases in between. Germline loops: CDR1 MDHEN, CDR2 SYDVKM. The CDR3 totals 15 residues. The CDR3, as DNA: TGTGCCAGCAGTTTGCTTTTTCGGGGAAATGAAAAACTGTTTTTT. Translated: CASSLLFRGNEKLFF. Variable domain in full (rest from reference TRBV28 and TRBJ1-4): DVKVTQSSRYLVKRTGEKVFLECVQDMDHENMFWYRQDPGLGLRLIYFSYDVKMKEKGDIPEGYSVSREKKERFSLILESASTNQTSMYLCASSLLFRGNEKLFFGSGTQLSVL.

The V call is TRBV7-2, the J call TRBJ2-7; D perhaps matches TRBD2 (5 bases). V was clipped by 1 base and J by 12 bases, with 10 bases between them. The CDR3 runs to 11 residues. Germline V gene lookup returns CDR1 SGHTA and CDR2 FQGNSA. The CDR3 here is CASSLGADRYF. CDR3 sequence (DNA): TGTGCCAGCAGCTTAGGAGCGGATAGGTACTTC.

This sequence joins TRBV28 and TRBJ1-5; 7 bases line up with TRBD1. Germline trimming cut 2 bases from V and 7 bases from J; bases unmatched to any gene: 2. There are 13 residues in the CDR3. Germline loops: CDR1 MDHEN, CDR2 SYDVKM. For the CDR3, the DNA is TGTGCCAGCAGTTTAAAGGGGGCCCAGCCCCAGCATTTT. Its translation is CASSLKGAQPQHF.

This clone was detected once. J is TRBJ1-2 and V is TRBV4-3; D is unresolved. V gave up 0 bases and J gave up 4 bases, with 9 bases separating them. Germline CDR1 is LGHNA and CDR2 is YSLEER. CDR3 length: 14 residues. In DNA, the CDR3 is TGCGCCAGCAGCCAAGACAGGCTAGCCTATGGCTACACCTTC. Amino acid sequence: CASSQDRLAYGYTF.

Written as DNA, the CDR3 is TGTGCCAGCAATATTTTTAAGGCGGGGGGGCATCAGGGGAGCACAGATACGCAGTATTTT. As protein: CASNIFKAGGHQGSTDTQYF. The chain uses TRBV2 and TRBJ2-3, with 9 bases aligning to TRBD2. V dropped 7 bases and J dropped 0; count of bases not matched to a gene: 20. The CDR3 spans 20 residues. The germline V gene encodes CDR1 SNHLY and CDR2 FYNNEI. The full variable domain, rest sourced from reference TRBV2 and TRBJ2-3, is EPEVTQTPSHQVTQMGQEVILRCVPISNHLYFYWYRQILGQKVEFLVSFYNNEISEKSEIFDDQFSVERPDGSNFTLKIRSTKLEDSAMYFCASNIFKAGGHQGSTDTQYFGPGTRLTVL.

The chain employs TRBV25-1 and TRBJ1-2, with D hard to call. Trimming took off 4 bases at V and 5 bases at J, with 11 bases between the two ends. The CDR3 is 13 residues long. Germline CDR1 is MGHDK and CDR2 is SYGVNS. CDR3 sequence: CASSAGISYGYTF. The CDR3 nucleotides read TGTGCCAGCAGTGCGGGGATTTCTTATGGCTACACCTTC.